This passage covers 3 T cell receptor beta chains from one sample sequenced in a study of cytomegalovirus exposure and HLA in healthy donors. Primers for the PCR totalled 60 Vbeta and 13 Jbeta. Data came from immunoSEQ multiplex PCR; TCRdb stores just in-frame clones and leaves some out. The table records about 100,000 clones, more than 65% of them present only once. The sequenced sample was PBMCs. These receptors came from a woman aged 18-30 years in good health and CMV-seronegative.

This clone was seen only once. The J gene is TRBJ1-1, the V gene TRBV5-1; tentatively, D is TRBD1 (5 bases). V was clipped by 3 bases and J by 5 bases, with 14 bases between them. Germline V gene sequence: CDR1 SGHRS, CDR2 YFSETQ. The CDR3 contains 14 residues. CDR3 in DNA: TGCGCCAGCAGCTCCTCCGGGGGGGGGACTGAAGCTTTCTTT. Encoded protein: CASSSSGGGTEAFF.

This chain links TRBV28 with TRBJ1-2, with D hard to call. The germline gives CDR1 MDHEN, CDR2 SYDVKM. V dropped 6 bases and J dropped 4 bases, with 12 bases sitting between them. CDR3 length: 13 amino acids. CDR3 sequence: CASSPGLSYGYTF. The CDR3 DNA sequence: TGTGCCAGCAGCCCGGGATTGAGCTATGGCTACACCTTC.

The chain is built from TRBV7-2 and TRBJ2-5; no clear D gene. Germline V gene data show CDR1 as SGHTA and CDR2 as FQGNSA. Trimming removed 6 bases from V and 1 base from J, with 12 bases in between. The CDR3 is 14 residues long. The CDR3 nucleotides read TGTGCCAGCAGTCCTACCGGTGCCCAAGAGACCCAGTACTTC. Protein product: CASSPTGAQETQYF.